This T cell receptor (beta chain) emerged from a study of early T cells in non-severe SARS-CoV-2 infection. Looking at the study overall: The chains were unpaired, and the sequenced material was bulk RNA from unsorted whole blood. The study, taken as a whole, reports: VDJdb matching, biased toward anti-spike CD8 responses, missed private and CD4 specificities.

TCRdb redid the calling of the 5' RACE reads with MiXCR, one entry per CDR3 protein. The sample lists about 76,000 distinct CDR3 sequences, roughly 10% occurring once. Germline CDR1 is SGHAT and CDR2 is FQNNGV. The CDR3 sequence is 12 residues long. Trimming stripped 0 bases from V and 8 bases from J, with 7 bases between. Ten or more counts support this clonotype. Its antigen is not identified. This clonotype was sampled from an adult who was a healthcare worker with PCR-confirmed SARS-CoV-2 infection or an uninfected control (not recorded which). This chain joins TRBV11-2 and TRBJ1-2; D unclear. The sequenced sample was whole blood. CDR3 amino acids: CASSLEGRGYTF. The DNA for the CDR3 is TGTGCCAGCAGCTTAGAGGGGAGAGGCTACACCTTC.